These 21 T cell receptor beta chains were all obtained from the same sample, sequenced in a study of vaccination effects on CD4 cells after COVID-19. No antigens are known for them. Pools of viral peptides were used by the ViraFEST assay to expand antigen-specific CD4+ T cells ahead of sequencing. Culture lasted around eleven days before CD4+ T cell isolation. Each participant was given two doses of one vaccine (BNT162b2 or mRNA-1273). The assay was immunoSEQ multiplex PCR, and TCRdb's table has in-frame clones only and misses some. The table has about 66,000 clones, roughly 76% seen once. The source was CD4+ T cells from PBMCs cultured with HCoV-OC43 spike peptides, collected after COVID-19 vaccination. Stated subset: HCoV-OC43 spike overlapping peptide pool stimulation. These receptors were obtained from a human donor who received a COVID-19 vaccine.

The rearrangement joins TRBV21-1 to TRBJ2-2; the table gives TRBD2 as D, unverified against the DNA. TRBV21-1 is classified as a pseudogene. This CDR3 comprises 16 residues. The CDR3 protein is CASSSLAGANTGELFF. The CDR3 nucleotides read TGTGCCAGCAGCAGTCTGGCGGGGGCCAACACCGGGGAGCTGTTTTTT.

This clone has only a few counts. The rearrangement links TRBV5-1 to TRBJ1-6; 8 nucleotides align to TRBD1. The CDR3 extends over 15 amino acids. Germline V CDR1 and CDR2: SGHRS, YFSETQ. V lost 4 bases and J lost 8; bases outside the gene matches: 8. In nucleotides, the CDR3 is TGCGCCAGCAGCCCTTCTGCAGGGGGCGATTCACCCCTCCACTTT. Residues: CASSPSAGGDSPLHF.

This chain joins TRBV28 and TRBJ1-1; D not resolved. V gave up 7 bases and J gave up 0 bases, with 6 bases separating them. CDR1 and CDR2 from the germline V gene are MDHEN and SYDVKM. This CDR3 is built from 12 residues. CDR3 sequence: CASKPVNTEAFF. The CDR3 DNA sequence: TGTGCCAGCAAACCCGTGAACACTGAAGCTTTCTTT.

The genes are TRBV28 and TRBJ1-4, with D possibly being TRBD1 (5 bases). Germline V gives CDR1 MDHEN, CDR2 SYDVKM. V gave up 8 bases and J gave up 7 bases, with 8 bases separating them. This CDR3 has 11 amino acids. DNA of the CDR3: TGTGCCAGCGAAGGGGTTGAAAAACTGTTTTTT. Translation gives CASEGVEKLFF.

The rearrangement links TRBV18 to TRBJ2-7, with D perhaps TRBD1 (5 bases). This CDR3 contains 12 residues. The germline V gene encodes CDR1 KGHSH and CDR2 LQKENI. V was clipped by 2 bases and J by 9 bases, with 11 bases between them. DNA of the CDR3: TGTGCCAGCTCACCAGGGGCCCACGGGCAGTACGTC. The encoded protein is CASSPGAHGQYV.

The chain carries TRBV19 and TRBJ1-1; D uncertain. V lost 2 bases and J 4 bases, leaving 8 bases between the germline ends. This CDR3 spans 13 amino acids. CDR1 LNHDA and CDR2 SQIVND come from the germline V gene (reference sequence). The CDR3 coding sequence is TGTGCCAGTAGTATATCGGACCGCACTGAAGCTTTCTTT. Translating gives CASSISDRTEAFF.

The V call is TRBV4-2, the J call TRBJ2-2; D uncertain. V shed 0 bases and J shed 4 bases, with 9 bases lying between them. Germline CDR1 and CDR2: LGHNA and YNFKEQ. There are 15 residues in the CDR3. The CDR3 DNA reads as TGTGCCAGCAGCCAAGATGCTTTAAGCACCGGGGAGCTGTTTTTT. This translates into CASSQDALSTGELFF.

This sequence joins TRBV5-8 and TRBJ2-7; no definite D call. Germline lookup yields CDR1 SGHTS and CDR2 YDEGEE. The V gene lost 0 bases and the J gene lost 4 bases, with 14 bases spanning the gap. The length of the CDR3 is 15 residues. CDR3: CASSLGPLGTYEQYV. The CDR3 DNA sequence: TGTGCCAGCAGCTTGGGACCCCTAGGCACGTACGAGCAGTACGTC.

This sequence joins TRBV19 and TRBJ2-3, with D possibly matching TRBD1 (6 bases). The CDR3 totals 16 residues. Deletions cut 0 bases from V and 1 base from J, with 11 bases between. From germline, CDR1 is LNHDA and CDR2 SQIVND (reference sequence). The CDR3: CASSIDRTARTDTQYF. DNA of the CDR3: TGTGCCAGTAGTATAGATCGGACAGCTCGCACAGATACGCAGTATTTT.

The rearrangement links TRBV27 to TRBJ2-2; possibly TRBD1 or TRBD2 for D (5 bases each). V was cut by 2 bases and J by 7 bases, with 14 bases left in between. This CDR3 contains 15 residues. CDR1 is MNHEY and CDR2 is SMNVEV in the germline V gene (reference sequence). This chain's CDR3 is CASSLRWDGGGELFF. CDR3 coding DNA: TGTGCCAGCAGTTTACGGTGGGACGGTGGCGGGGAGCTGTTTTTT.

In DNA form, the CDR3 reads TGTGCCAGTAGTCCCAGGGACAGGGGGCAGCCTAATGAAAAACTGTTTTTT. Its translation is CASSPRDRGQPNEKLFF. The V gene is TRBV19, the J gene TRBJ1-4, with 12 nucleotides matching TRBD1. This CDR3 has 17 amino acids. Germline V lookup: CDR1 LNHDA, CDR2 SQIVND (reference sequence). V lost 5 bases, J lost 3 bases, and 7 bases stayed unmatched.

This chain joins TRBV5-5 and TRBJ2-7; 7 bases agree with TRBD2. Germline V gene lookup returns CDR1 SGHKS and CDR2 YYEKEE (reference sequence). The CDR3 runs to 13 residues. Germline trimming cut 2 bases from V and 3 bases from J; bases unmatched to any gene: 2. The CDR3 coding sequence is TGTGCCAGCAGCTTCGCGGGGGACTACGAGCAGTACGTC. As protein: CASSFAGDYEQYV.

The rearrangement uses TRBV5-6 and TRBJ2-1, with D perhaps given as TRBD1 or TRBD2 (5 bases each). Germline V gene data show CDR1 as SGHDT and CDR2 as YYEEEE. V lost 5 bases and J 5 bases, leaving 17 bases between the germline ends. The CDR3 spans 15 residues. This CDR3 is CASSFWDRINNEQFF. CDR3 nucleotide sequence: TGTGCCAGCAGTTTTTGGGACCGGATTAACAATGAGCAGTTCTTC.

This clone was recorded only once. The J gene is TRBJ2-1, the V gene TRBV2, with TRBD2 matching over 10 bases. The CDR3 has 12 residues. Germline CDR1 is SNHLY and CDR2 is FYNNEI. V lost 10 bases, J lost 11 bases, and 8 bases stayed unmatched. This chain's CDR3 is CATAGGQTKQFF. The DNA for the CDR3 is TGTGCCACAGCGGGGGGGCAAACTAAGCAGTTCTTC.

The genes are TRBV6-2 or TRBV6-3 and TRBJ1-6, with no clear D. In germline, CDR1 is MNHEY, CDR2 SVGEGT. Trimming removed 0 bases at V and 11 bases at J, with 5 bases between. The CDR3 runs to 12 residues. CDR3: CASSYSATPLHF. CDR3 coding DNA: TGTGCCAGCAGTTACTCAGCAACACCCCTCCACTTT.

This clone was counted a few times. The chain employs TRBV7-3 and TRBJ2-2, with D perhaps TRBD1 (6 bases). V was trimmed by 5 bases and J by 0 bases, leaving 13 bases between them. In germline, CDR1 is SGHTA, CDR2 FQGTGA. The CDR3 is made up of 16 amino acids. The CDR3 is CASSPAGTPNTGELFF. In nucleotides, the CDR3 is TGTGCCAGCAGCCCGGCCGGGACACCGAACACCGGGGAGCTGTTTTTT.

Only one count was recorded for this clone. The chain combines TRBV5-4 with TRBJ1-2; D is ambiguous. V dropped 0 bases and J dropped 2 bases, with 14 bases sitting between them. The germline V gene encodes CDR1 SGHNT and CDR2 YYREEE (reference sequence). This CDR3 has 16 amino acids. The CDR3: CASSLGLLPANYGYTF. For the CDR3, the DNA is TGTGCCAGCAGCTTGGGTTTACTCCCGGCCAACTATGGCTACACCTTC.

This clone was picked up a small number of times. This chain links TRBV3-1 (or the pseudogene TRBV3-2) with TRBJ1-5, with a possible D match to TRBD1 (5 bases). The CDR3 runs 14 residues. Germline CDR1 reads LGHDT; CDR2 reads YNNKEL (reference sequence). Between the trimmed V and J ends, which lost 3 bases and 0 bases, there was a span of 6 bases. Written as DNA, the CDR3 is TGTGCCAGCAGCCAGCAGGGTAGCAATCAGCCCCAGCATTTT. It encodes CASSQQGSNQPQHF.

Only a few counts were recorded for this clone. The V and J genes are TRBV24-1 and TRBJ2-1; D is undetermined. The CDR3 contains 16 residues. Looked up from germline, CDR1 is KGHDR and CDR2 is SFDVKD. Trimming removed 4 bases from V and 3 bases from J, with 15 bases in between. Here the CDR3 DNA reads TGTGCCACCAGTGAGTCAGGCTTAAGCAACTACAATGAGCAGTTCTTC. It translates to CATSESGLSNYNEQFF.

The chain uses TRBV7-8 and TRBJ2-2, with a tentative D call TRBD2 (6 bases). Germline assignment: CDR1 SGHVS and CDR2 FQNEAQ. This CDR3 region has 15 residues. Trimming took off 6 bases at V and 1 base at J, with 12 bases between the two ends. CDR3 loop: CASRVRGVNTGELFF. DNA of the CDR3: TGTGCCAGCAGGGTACGCGGGGTGAACACCGGGGAGCTGTTTTTT.

The chain employs TRBV12-3 or TRBV12-4 and TRBJ1-2; 11 bases are shared with TRBD1. The V segment lost 6 bases and the J segment 11 bases; nucleotides outside the gene matches: 5. The CDR3 extends over 12 amino acids. CDR3: CASSTRDRGYTF. CDR3 coding DNA: TGTGCCAGCAGCACTAGGGACAGGGGGTACACCTTC.